A selection of T cell receptor beta chains follows, all from one sample in a study of cytomegalovirus exposure and HLA in healthy donors. Profiled with immunoSEQ multiplex PCR; TCRdb holds only in-frame clones, not every one. The sample has about 150,000 clones, roughly 73% seen once. Material: PBMCs. Receptors originate from a woman aged 18 to 35 in good health and CMV-seronegative. Each CDR3 is given with its conserved first and last residue. D genes are given only for firm matches. Expanded clones get a size class; other rows say once, few or many, or leave the size out.

V	J	D	size	CDR3	DNA
TRBV5-6	TRBJ2-1	TRBD2	once	CASSLGTSGAQGEQFF	TGTGCCAGCAGCCTAGGGACTAGTGGGGCACAGGGTGAGCAGTTCTTC
TRBV7-6	TRBJ2-2	.	.	CASSDGTANTGELFF	TGTGCCAGCAGCGACGGGACTGCCAACACCGGGGAGCTGTTTTTT
TRBV7-2	TRBJ1-2	TRBD1	once	CASSFVGTGPYGYTF	TGTGCCAGCAGCTTCGTCGGGACAGGTCCCTATGGCTACACCTTC
TRBV6-5	TRBJ1-2	TRBD1	.	CASSYSRQGADGYTF	TGTGCCAGCAGTTACTCGCGACAGGGGGCGGATGGCTACACCTTC
TRBV7-2	TRBJ2-3	.	.	CASSFTRTDTQYF	TGTGCCAGCAGCTTCACACGCACAGATACGCAGTATTTT
TRBV6-1	TRBJ1-2	.	.	CASSEGRGGGYTF	TGTGCCAGCAGTGAAGGTAGGGGTGGAGGCTACACCTTC
TRBV2	TRBJ2-2	TRBD1	.	CASSERGQATGELFF	TGTGCCAGCAGTGAAAGGGGGCAAGCGACCGGGGAGCTGTTTTTT
TRBV19	TRBJ1-1	.	few	CASSGGRVEAFF	TGTGCCAGTTCGGGAGGGAGGGTCGAAGCTTTCTTT
TRBV5-1	TRBJ1-2	TRBD1	.	CASSLETGPYGYTF	TGCGCCAGCAGCTTGGAGACAGGGCCATATGGCTACACCTTC
TRBV7-9	TRBJ2-1	TRBD2	.	CASSPLLAGGRDEQFF	TGTGCCAGCAGCCCCCTCCTAGCGGGTGGCCGCGATGAGCAGTTCTTC
TRBV20-1	TRBJ1-2	.	.	CSALSPGDHTF	TGCAGTGCTCTTAGTCCAGGGGATCACACCTTC
TRBV2	TRBJ1-1	.	few	CASSGQTNTEAFF	TGTGCCAGCAGTGGACAGACGAACACTGAAGCTTTCTTT
TRBV5-1	TRBJ2-1	.	.	CASSPLREQFF	TGCGCCAGCAGCCCCCTACGCGAGCAGTTCTTC
TRBV11-2	TRBJ1-2	TRBD1	.	CASRLVGQRNYGYTF	TGTGCCAGCAGATTAGTGGGACAGCGGAACTATGGCTACACCTTC
TRBV6-1	TRBJ2-5	TRBD1	.	CASTTPRGLEETQYF	TGTGCCAGCACCACACCGAGGGGGCTCGAAGAGACCCAGTACTTC
TRBV5-4	TRBJ2-7	.	.	CASSLRQSAPYEQYF	TGTGCCAGCAGCTTGCGTCAGTCCGCCCCTTACGAGCAGTACTTC
TRBV18	TRBJ1-2	.	.	CASSRTLPRDSAGYTF	TGTGCCAGCTCACGAACACTACCCCGGGACTCGGCGGGCTACACCTTC
TRBV12-5	TRBJ1-2	TRBD1	.	CASGGGQGSNYGYTF	TGTGCTAGTGGGGGGGGACAGGGATCTAACTATGGCTACACCTTC
TRBV9	TRBJ2-2	.	.	CASTVGDTGELFF	TGTGCCAGCACCGTCGGGGACACCGGGGAGCTGTTTTTT
TRBV9	TRBJ2-7	.	.	CASSVEPGGREQYF	TGTGCCAGCAGCGTAGAACCCGGAGGACGCGAGCAGTACTTC
TRBV11-2	TRBJ2-1	TRBD1	.	CASSLGGTGAKEDEQFF	TGTGCCAGCAGCTTAGGGGGAACAGGGGCTAAGGAGGATGAGCAGTTCTTC
TRBV19	TRBJ2-6	TRBD2	.	CASTGLAGGPGANVLTF	TGTGCCAGTACCGGACTAGCGGGAGGACCTGGGGCCAACGTCCTGACTTTC
TRBV2	TRBJ1-5	TRBD1	.	CASRRTGENQPQHF	TGTGCCAGCAGACGGACAGGGGAGAATCAGCCCCAGCATTTT
TRBV5-8	TRBJ1-5	TRBD1	.	CASSLLGDSYSNQPQHF	TGTGCCAGCAGCTTGTTGGGGGACAGTTATAGCAATCAGCCCCAGCATTTT
TRBV2	TRBJ2-3	.	.	CASSAGRRGNTQYF	TGTGCCAGCAGTGCCGGGAGAAGAGGGAATACGCAGTATTTT
TRBV19	TRBJ1-1	.	.	CASSRTPNTEAFF	TGTGCCAGTAGTAGGACTCCAAACACTGAAGCTTTCTTT
TRBV6-5	TRBJ2-1	.	.	CASTWGEEQFF	TGTGCCAGCACGTGGGGAGAAGAGCAGTTCTTC
TRBV19	TRBJ2-1	TRBD2	.	CASSIDHGGAEYNEQFF	TGTGCCAGTAGTATAGATCACGGGGGGGCCGAATACAATGAGCAGTTCTTC
TRBV9	TRBJ1-1	.	.	CASSRSEAFF	TGTGCCAGTTCGAGGTCTGAAGCTTTCTTT
TRBV7-9	TRBJ2-3	.	.	CASSLGTGMDTDTQYF	TGTGCCAGCAGCTTAGGTACGGGGATGGATACAGATACGCAGTATTTT
TRBV19	TRBJ1-1	.	.	CASSIQRETEAFF	TGTGCCAGTAGTATTCAAAGGGAGACTGAAGCTTTCTTT
TRBV10-3	TRBJ2-7	TRBD1	.	CAMGTGGGYEQYF	TGTGCCATGGGGACAGGGGGCGGATACGAGCAGTACTTC